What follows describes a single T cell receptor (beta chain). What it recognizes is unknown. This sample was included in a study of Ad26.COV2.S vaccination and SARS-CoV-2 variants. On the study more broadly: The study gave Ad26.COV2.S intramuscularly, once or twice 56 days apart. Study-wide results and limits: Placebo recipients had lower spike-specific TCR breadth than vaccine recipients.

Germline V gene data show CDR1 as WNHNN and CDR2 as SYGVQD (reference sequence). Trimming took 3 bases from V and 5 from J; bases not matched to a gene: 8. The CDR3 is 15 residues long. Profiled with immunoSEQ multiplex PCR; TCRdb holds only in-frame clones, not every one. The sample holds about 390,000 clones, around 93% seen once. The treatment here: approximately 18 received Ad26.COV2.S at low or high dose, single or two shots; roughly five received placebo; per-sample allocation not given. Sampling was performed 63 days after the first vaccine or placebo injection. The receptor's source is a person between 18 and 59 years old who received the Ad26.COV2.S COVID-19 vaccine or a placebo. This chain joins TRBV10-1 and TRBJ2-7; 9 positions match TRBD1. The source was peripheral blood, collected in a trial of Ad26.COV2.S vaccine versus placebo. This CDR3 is CASSDPGTGRDEQYF. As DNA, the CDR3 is TGCGCCAGCAGTGACCCCGGGACAGGGCGCGACGAGCAGTACTTC.